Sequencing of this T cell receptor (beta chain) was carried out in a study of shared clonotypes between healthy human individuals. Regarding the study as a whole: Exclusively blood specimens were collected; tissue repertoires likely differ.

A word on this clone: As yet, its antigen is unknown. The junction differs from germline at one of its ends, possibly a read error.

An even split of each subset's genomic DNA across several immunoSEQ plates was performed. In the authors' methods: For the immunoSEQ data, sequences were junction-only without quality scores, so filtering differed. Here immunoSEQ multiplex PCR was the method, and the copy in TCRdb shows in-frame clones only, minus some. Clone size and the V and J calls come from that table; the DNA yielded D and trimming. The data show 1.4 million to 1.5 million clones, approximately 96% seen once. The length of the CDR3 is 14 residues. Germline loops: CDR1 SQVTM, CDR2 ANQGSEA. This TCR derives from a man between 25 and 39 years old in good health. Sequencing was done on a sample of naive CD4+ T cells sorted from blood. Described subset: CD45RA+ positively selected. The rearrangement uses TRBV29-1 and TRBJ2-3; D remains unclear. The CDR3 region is CSVESRVGTYTQYF. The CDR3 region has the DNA TGCAGCGTTGAAAGTCGGGTAGGCACATATACGCAGTATTTT.